These T cell receptor beta chains were read from a single sample in a study of shared clonotypes between healthy human individuals. Measured with immunoSEQ multiplex PCR; TCRdb has only the in-frame clones, and not every one. The data contain hundreds of thousands of clones, approximately 95% of them singletons. The specimen sequenced was naive CD8+ T cells sorted from blood. Receptors originate from a woman aged 25-40 years in good health. The CDR3 runs from the conserved cysteine through the conserved F or W.

J | length | V | CDR3
TRBJ2-1 | 15 | TRBV15 | CATRSGSGAYNEQFF
TRBJ2-7 | 16 | TRBV27 | CASSLAGGSRSYEQYF
TRBJ2-2 | 17 | TRBV19 | CASSIGLAYTNTGELFF
TRBJ2-7 | 13 | TRBV2 | CASSLGPTYEQYF
TRBJ2-3 | 15 | TRBV27 | CASSLYGASTDTQYF
TRBJ2-2 | 13 | TRBV6-5 | CASSRKNTGELFF
TRBJ1-2 | 14 | TRBV10-3 | CAISESDRIYGYTF
TRBJ2-7 | 15 | TRBV9 | CASSIGGTSGYEQYF
TRBJ2-1 | 11 | TRBV29-1 | CSVVVVNEQFF
NA | 13 | TRBV6-5 | CASSYSSEYEQYF
TRBJ1-1 | 15 | TRBV7-9 | CASSSPATEGTEAFF
TRBJ1-5 | 14 | TRBV2 | CASSEGQGDQPQHF
TRBJ1-4 | 14 | TRBV7-9 | CASSLVLPNEKLFF
TRBJ2-3 | 17 | TRBV7-9 | CASSLGLAGVATDTQYF
TRBJ2-1 | 11 | TRBV9 | CASSLYNEQFF
TRBJ1-2 | 13 | TRBV29-1 | CSVGDRAGYGYTF
TRBJ1-5 | 15 | TRBV27 | CASSLERYSNQPQHF